These T cell receptor beta chains were read from a single sample in a study of radiotherapy plus CTLA-4 blockade in lung cancer. TCRdb's table, derived via immunoSEQ multiplex PCR, lists solely in-frame clones and lacks some. Of approximately 85,000 clones listed, roughly 86% are singletons. The material sequenced was peripheral blood, taken from a patient treated with radiotherapy plus ipilimumab. These receptors were collected from a human donor with non-small cell lung cancer who had a partial response to radiotherapy plus ipilimumab. The conserved cysteine and the conserved F or W are not part of the CDR3 here.

J gene,V gene,CDR3 protein
TRBJ2-2,TRBV6-4,ASRPDRGAGELF
TRBJ1-2,TRBV5-1,ASSLARNSPNLDGYT
TRBJ1-2,TRBV29-1,SGDRGVYGYT
TRBJ2-5,TRBV20-1,SAIQQETQY
TRBJ1-2,TRBV6-6,ASSYIPGANYGYT
TRBJ2-3,TRBV5-6,ASRRLAGGRIITDTQY
TRBJ2-3,TRBV15,ATSRAGTSGRGAY
TRBJ1-5,TRBV7-9,ASSLGSGIDQPQH
TRBJ2-1,TRBV30,AWSVSSAEQF
TRBJ1-1,TRBV28,ASRRTGGSTEAF
TRBJ1-3,TRBV6-5,ASSSHGTAGNTIY
TRBJ1-1,TRBV28,ASSLPQSEAF
TRBJ2-5,TRBV4-1,ASSQVGLAGQETQY
TRBJ2-1,TRBV6-1,ASRDRGTYNEQF
TRBJ2-5,TRBV12-5,ASGFSGSETQY
TRBJ2-5,TRBV18,ASSPEGETQY
TRBJ1-2,TRBV28,ASSLAPFLPYGYT
TRBJ2-4,TRBV7-2,ASSPTREAKNIQY
TRBJ2-7,TRBV6-1,ASSEGLGTGVDEQY
TRBJ1-2,TRBV29-1,SVGGDRRDGYT
TRBJ2-1,TRBV28,ASSLKGLARLEQF
TRBJ1-2,TRBV5-1,ASSFQGPLGYGYT
TRBJ1-2,TRBV5-1,ASREVRVGHGYT
TRBJ2-2,TRBV5-1,ASNVAGRTGELF
TRBJ2-7,TRBV2,ASSAGTGGPYEQY
TRBJ2-3,TRBV21-1,ASSKVQEREGPTDTQY
TRBJ1-1,TRBV29-1,SVMVSLNTEAF
TRBJ2-1,TRBV15,ATSREAGSYNEQF
TRBJ2-7,TRBV5-1,ASSSGTFSGVGEQY
TRBJ2-1,TRBV5-1,ASSLTGTSGMDEQF
TRBJ2-7,TRBV18,ASSRDRDEEQY
TRBJ1-5,TRBV21-1,ASSTGTPSNQPQH
TRBJ2-1,TRBV5-1,ASSLGGTGSSYNEQF
TRBJ2-1,TRBV7-7,ASSLGQGGHNEQF
TRBJ2-2,TRBV6-4,ATAASGELF